This entry lists 28 T cell receptor beta chains sequenced from one sample in a study of blood T cell repertoires in COVID-19. Sequenced by immunoSEQ multiplex PCR; TCRdb stores in-frame clones only, minus some. The data contain around 100,000 clones, approximately 80% of them singletons. What was sequenced was peripheral blood. The receptors were gathered from a man between 65 and 85 years old with active or convalescent COVID-19.

The CDR3 reads CASSKTGINLYEQYF. CDR3 in DNA: TGTGCCAGCAGCAAAACAGGGATTAATCTCTACGAGCAGTACTTC. The chain recombines TRBV28 with TRBJ2-7; maybe TRBD1 (6 bases). Per germline, CDR1 MDHEN and CDR2 SYDVKM. V shed 6 bases and J shed 3 bases, with 18 bases lying between them. There are 15 residues in the CDR3.

This chain's CDR3 is CAIGQEGQIYNEQFF. DNA for the CDR3: TGTGCCATAGGGCAAGAGGGACAGATATACAATGAGCAGTTCTTC. V is TRBV10-3 and J is TRBJ2-1; 7 bases fit TRBD1. The germline V gene has CDR1 ENHRY and CDR2 SYGVKD. The CDR3 covers 15 residues. V was clipped by 9 bases and J by 4 bases; unmatched bases: 12.

In this sample, this clone turned up once. The chain recombines TRBV5-6 with TRBJ1-6; 10 nucleotides match TRBD1. CDR1 is SGHDT, CDR2 YYEEEE, per germline. Unmatched junction bases numbered 5, after V lost 1 base and J lost 10 bases. This CDR3 is built from 15 residues. DNA of the CDR3: TGTGCCAGCAGCTTGCAGACAGGGGGCGAATCACCCCTCCACTTT. Its translation: CASSLQTGGESPLHF. The full variable domain, in which reference TRBV5-6 and TRBJ1-6 provide the parts outside the CDR3, is DAGVTQSPTHLIKTRGQQVTLRCSPKSGHDTVSWYQQALGQGPQFIFQYYEEEERQRGNFPDRFSGHQFPNYSSELNVNALLLGDSALYLCASSLQTGGESPLHFGNGTRLTVT.

The CDR3 here is CASSSIGGPQPQHF. For the CDR3, the DNA is TGCGCCAGCAGCTCTATCGGGGGACCTCAGCCCCAGCATTTT. The chain couples TRBV5-1 to TRBJ1-5, with D possibly being TRBD1 (5 bases). Trimming removed 3 bases at V and 6 bases at J, with 13 bases between. The CDR3 consists of 14 residues. Germline V gene lookup returns CDR1 SGHRS and CDR2 YFSETQ.

The genes are TRBV27 and TRBJ1-1, with TRBD1 as a possible D gene (5 bases). The CDR3 has 14 amino acids. Germline CDR1 and CDR2: MNHEY and SMNVEV (reference sequence). V lost 2 bases and J 6 bases, leaving 13 bases between the germline ends. This CDR3 reads CASSLRPVGPEAFF. The CDR3 DNA reads as TGTGCCAGCAGTTTACGGCCGGTGGGGCCTGAAGCTTTCTTT.

The chain joins TRBV19 to TRBJ1-5; 11 bases align to TRBD1. V lost 7 bases to trimming and J lost 7 bases; unmatched junction nucleotides: 9. This CDR3 has 15 residues. The germline gives CDR1 LNHDA, CDR2 SQIVND (reference sequence). CDR3: CASTPGTGGRQPQHF. The CDR3 DNA sequence: TGTGCCAGTACTCCCGGGACAGGGGGAAGACAGCCCCAGCATTTT. The variable domain in full, with the rest retrieved from reference TRBV19 and TRBJ1-5, is DGGITQSPKYLFRKEGQNVTLSCEQNLNHDAMYWYRQDPGQGLRLIYYSQIVNDFQKGDIAEGYSVSREKKESFPLTVTSAQKNPTAFYLCASTPGTGGRQPQHFGDGTRLSIL.

V gene TRBV5-1 combines with J gene TRBJ1-5, with TRBD1 identical over 7 bases. With 2 bases clipped from V and 2 bases from J, the junction kept 4 bases outside the gene matches. Germline V CDR1 and CDR2: SGHRS, YFSETQ. The CDR3 totals 15 residues. In nucleotides, the CDR3 is TGCGCCAGCAGCTTAGGGACAGTGGGCAATCAGCCCCAGCATTTT. Translation gives CASSLGTVGNQPQHF.

The chain uses TRBV7-6 and TRBJ2-3; D is possibly TRBD2 (5 bases). Germline V gene lookup returns CDR1 SGHVS and CDR2 FNYEAQ. The CDR3 has 15 residues. V lost 2 bases and J 4 bases, leaving 13 bases between the germline ends. The CDR3 bases are TGTGCCAGCAGCTTATTGAGCGGAACGTCAGATACGCAGTATTTT. Its protein is CASSLLSGTSDTQYF.

This chain uses TRBV4-1 with TRBJ2-7; TRBD1 agrees at 9 bases. J lost 3 bases, V lost 0 bases, and 9 bases had no gene match. CDR3 length equals 17 residues. From germline, CDR1 is MGHRA and CDR2 YSYEKL. Here the CDR3 DNA reads TGCGCCAGCAGCCAAGATTATCTTACAGGGGGCCGCTACGAGCAGTACTTC. It codes for CASSQDYLTGGRYEQYF.

The chain links TRBV15 to TRBJ1-3; weak D call: TRBD1 (6 bases). Germline V CDR1 and CDR2: LNHNV, YYDKDF (reference sequence). The V end was cut by 5 bases, the J end by 0 bases, with 17 bases between. The CDR3 spans 17 residues. The DNA for the CDR3 is TGTGCCACCAGCGGTGCAGGGGCCATACTCTCTGGAAACACCATATATTTT. As protein: CATSGAGAILSGNTIYF.

The rearrangement links TRBV5-4 to TRBJ2-3, with TRBD1 matching 7 bases. Germline CDR1 is SGHNT and CDR2 is YYREEE (reference sequence). J was trimmed by 2 bases and V by 9 bases; bases with no gene match: 6. The CDR3 length is 13 residues. The CDR3: CANWDSNTDTQYF. The CDR3 nucleotides are TGTGCCAATTGGGACAGTAACACAGATACGCAGTATTTT. Full variable domain (remainder filled in from reference TRBV5-4 and TRBJ2-3): ETGVTQSPTHLIKTRGQQVTLRCSSQSGHNTVSWYQQALGQGPQFIFQYYREEENGRGNFPPRFSGLQFPNYSSELNVNALELDDSALYLCANWDSNTDTQYFGPGTRLTVL.

The rearrangement joins TRBV27 to TRBJ1-3; D call uncertain. Deletions cut 2 bases from V and 1 base from J, with 6 bases between. Germline V CDR1 and CDR2: MNHEY, SMNVEV (reference sequence). The length of the CDR3 is 14 residues. CDR3 amino acids: CASSLRGSGNTIYF. In nucleotides, the CDR3 is TGTGCCAGCAGTTTACGGGGTTCTGGAAACACCATATATTTT.

The chain has TRBV6-5 and TRBJ1-2, with 9 nucleotides matching TRBD1. J was trimmed by 6 bases and V by 8 bases; bases with no gene match: 4. Germline CDR1 is MNHEY and CDR2 is SVGAGI. The CDR3 spans 12 residues. This CDR3 reads CASFRQGDGYTF. DNA for the CDR3: TGTGCCAGCTTCCGACAGGGGGATGGCTACACCTTC.

Of note for this clone: The same CDR3 also results from other DNA sequences found in this sample. The rearrangement joins TRBV5-1 to TRBJ1-2, with D perhaps matching TRBD1 (5 bases). CDR1 is SGHRS, CDR2 YFSETQ, per germline. The CDR3 has 12 residues. Trimming cost V 0 bases and J 6 bases, with 6 bases left between them. The CDR3 DNA reads TGCGCCAGCAGCTTGGAAGGGGATGGCTACACCTTC. Its protein is CASSLEGDGYTF.

V usage is TRBV3-1 (or the pseudogene TRBV3-2) and J usage is TRBJ1-3; 10 bases are a match to TRBD1. Per the germline V gene, CDR1 is LGHDT and CDR2 is YNNKEL (reference sequence). J lost 3 bases, V lost 1 base, and 0 bases had no gene match. CDR3 length equals 15 residues. CDR3 protein: CASSQGDRGGNTIYF. Here the CDR3 DNA reads TGTGCCAGCAGCCAAGGGGACAGGGGTGGAAACACCATATATTTT.

The V gene is TRBV5-4, the J gene TRBJ2-5; 11 bases are shared with TRBD1. Germline V gene lookup returns CDR1 SGHNT and CDR2 YYREEE (reference sequence). The CDR3 sequence is 16 residues long. Trimming removed 5 bases from V and 5 bases from J; junction bases left unmatched: 11. CDR3 bases: TGTGCCAGCAGTACCGGGACAGGGGGTCGGAGGGAGACCCAGTACTTC. It translates to CASSTGTGGRRETQYF.

The chain recombines TRBV2 with TRBJ2-7; 7 bases map to TRBD2. Germline CDR1 SNHLY, CDR2 FYNNEI. V lost 5 bases, J lost 5 bases, and 0 bases stayed unmatched. This CDR3 spans 11 amino acids. The CDR3 DNA reads TGTGCCAGCAGTCGGGGGGACGAGCAGTACTTC. Translating gives CASSRGDEQYF.

This clone came up a few times. V usage is TRBV6-5 and J usage is TRBJ2-7, with 11 bases matching TRBD1. This CDR3 region has 16 residues. Germline CDR1 reads MNHEY; CDR2 reads SVGAGI. Trimming cost V 0 bases and J 2 bases; bases outside gene matches: 3. CDR3 loop: CASSYSGQGGAYEQYF. The CDR3 DNA follows: TGTGCCAGCAGTTACTCGGGACAGGGGGGAGCCTACGAGCAGTACTTC.

The rearrangement links TRBV5-1 to TRBJ2-7; possible D gene TRBD2, 6 bases. The CDR3 runs 14 residues. Trimming removed 4 bases at V and 5 bases at J, with 16 bases between. Germline V lookup: CDR1 SGHRS, CDR2 YFSETQ. The CDR3 reads CASSLFGGVNEQYF. The DNA of the CDR3 is TGCGCCAGCAGCCTATTCGGGGGAGTGAACGAGCAGTACTTC. The full variable domain, rest sourced from reference TRBV5-1 and TRBJ2-7, is KAGVTQTPRYLIKTRGQQVTLSCSPISGHRSVSWYQQTPGQGLQFLFEYFSETQRNKGNFPGRFSGRQFSNSRSEMNVSTLELGDSALYLCASSLFGGVNEQYFGPGTRLTVT.

The genes are TRBV3-1 (or the pseudogene TRBV3-2) and TRBJ2-3; D might be TRBD1 (6 bases). V dropped 4 bases and J dropped 4 bases, with 15 bases sitting between them. Germline V gene sequence: CDR1 LGHDT, CDR2 YNNKEL (reference sequence). CDR3 length equals 15 residues. CDR3 protein: CASSPLQGGADTQYF. The CDR3 DNA sequence: TGTGCCAGCAGCCCTCTACAGGGCGGCGCAGATACGCAGTATTTT.

The chain has TRBV19 and TRBJ2-2; D is unclear. The V and J ends lost 0 bases and 7 bases respectively, with 6 bases between them. The CDR3 totals 13 residues. The germline CDR1 and CDR2 sequences are LNHDA and SQIVND (reference sequence). Here the CDR3 DNA reads TGTGCCAGTAGTATAGAAACGGGCGGGGAGCTGTTTTTT. It yields the protein CASSIETGGELFF.

The genes are TRBV28 and TRBJ2-7; TRBD1 matches 9 bases. The CDR3 is made up of 14 amino acids. Losses at the gene ends were 2 bases for V and 7 bases for J; bases not matched to a gene: 6. CDR1 and CDR2 from the germline V gene are MDHEN and SYDVKM. DNA for the CDR3: TGTGCCAGCAGTTTACCGGGACAGGGTAAAGAGCAGTACTTC. Translated: CASSLPGQGKEQYF.

The V call is TRBV11-2, the J call TRBJ2-3, with 8 positions matching TRBD2. After removal of 4 bases from V and 5 bases from J, the junction contained 8 bases not matched to a gene. The CDR3 contains 15 residues. Germline V gene lookup returns CDR1 SGHAT and CDR2 FQNNGV. The CDR3 is CASSSQSGRIDTQYF. The CDR3 coding sequence is TGTGCCAGCAGCTCGCAGAGCGGGAGAATAGATACGCAGTATTTT.

The chain links TRBV5-1 to TRBJ2-1, with TRBD1 matching over 10 bases. CDR1 and CDR2 from the germline V gene are SGHRS and YFSETQ. The CDR3 is 15 residues long. With V trimmed by 4 bases and J by 6 bases, 7 bases remained unmatched. CDR3 sequence: CASSQVRTGGNEQFF. The CDR3 bases are TGCGCCAGCAGCCAAGTCAGGACAGGGGGCAATGAGCAGTTCTTC.

The V and J genes are TRBV29-1 and TRBJ2-1; tentatively, D is TRBD2 (6 bases). The CDR3 sequence is 16 residues long. Germline CDR1 is SQVTM and CDR2 is ANQGSEA. Trimming pared 1 base from V and 0 bases from J, leaving 13 bases between. The CDR3 here is CSVEGPSRGSYNEQFF. The CDR3 nucleotides read TGCAGCGTTGAAGGCCCCTCGCGGGGCTCCTACAATGAGCAGTTCTTC.

V usage is TRBV18 and J usage is TRBJ2-1; 7 bases match TRBD1. V lost 3 bases to trimming and J lost 7 bases; unmatched junction nucleotides: 9. The CDR3 totals 15 residues. Germline V gene lookup returns CDR1 KGHSH and CDR2 LQKENI. The chain's CDR3 is CASSPSGQVGNEQFF. The CDR3 DNA sequence: TGTGCCAGCTCACCCTCCGGACAGGTGGGGAATGAGCAGTTCTTC.

This CDR3 is CASSAQGSSYNEQFF. The CDR3 bases are TGTGCCAGCAGCGCACAGGGGAGCTCCTACAATGAGCAGTTCTTC. The V gene is TRBV9, the J gene TRBJ2-1; 7 bases align to TRBD1. CDR3 length equals 15 residues. Germline trimming cut 3 bases from V and 0 bases from J; bases unmatched to any gene: 3. Germline V CDR1 and CDR2: SGDLS, YYNGEE.

This chain links TRBV2 with TRBJ1-1; D is possibly TRBD1 (5 bases). V dropped 4 bases and J dropped 5 bases, with 17 bases sitting between them. Germline V gene lookup returns CDR1 SNHLY and CDR2 FYNNEI. The CDR3 is made up of 15 amino acids. The CDR3 sequence: CASSVNSGFGTEAFF. CDR3 in DNA: TGTGCCAGCAGTGTTAATTCAGGGTTCGGTACTGAAGCTTTCTTT.